This T cell receptor beta chain emerged from a study of T cell repertoires in cytomegalovirus infection. Study context: Recently identified HLA-C-restricted and well-studied HLA-B-restricted CMV epitopes were used. Indications came from public TCR beta signatures; they pointed to CMV infection and to a matching HLA type.

MiXCR, run by TCRdb on the reads, gives a single entry per CDR3 protein. The sample carries about 570,000 distinct CDR3 sequences, 40% recorded once. Germline V gene data show CDR1 as MNHEY and CDR2 as SVGAGI. V lost 0 bases and J lost 8, with 14 bases in between. The CDR3 spans 15 residues. Study-wide findings and caveats: Ex vivo, HLA-C-restricted CMV-specific TCR beta clonotypes prevailed over the rest of the response. Cumulative frequency of public TCR beta families picked out carriers of CMV plus the relevant HLA.

Concerning this clonotype itself: Its antigen remains unknown.

J is TRBJ2-1 and V is TRBV6-5; perhaps TRBD1 as D (7 bases). This specimen was cultured PBMCs, taken from culture after CMV antigen stimulation. This clonotype was obtained from a human donor in good health (CMV status not recorded). Some clones in this sample may be carry-over from other donors' samples. As DNA, the CDR3 is TGTGCCAGCAGTTACTCCGGACTAACAGGGGATGAGCAGTTCTTC. Translation: CASSYSGLTGDEQFF.